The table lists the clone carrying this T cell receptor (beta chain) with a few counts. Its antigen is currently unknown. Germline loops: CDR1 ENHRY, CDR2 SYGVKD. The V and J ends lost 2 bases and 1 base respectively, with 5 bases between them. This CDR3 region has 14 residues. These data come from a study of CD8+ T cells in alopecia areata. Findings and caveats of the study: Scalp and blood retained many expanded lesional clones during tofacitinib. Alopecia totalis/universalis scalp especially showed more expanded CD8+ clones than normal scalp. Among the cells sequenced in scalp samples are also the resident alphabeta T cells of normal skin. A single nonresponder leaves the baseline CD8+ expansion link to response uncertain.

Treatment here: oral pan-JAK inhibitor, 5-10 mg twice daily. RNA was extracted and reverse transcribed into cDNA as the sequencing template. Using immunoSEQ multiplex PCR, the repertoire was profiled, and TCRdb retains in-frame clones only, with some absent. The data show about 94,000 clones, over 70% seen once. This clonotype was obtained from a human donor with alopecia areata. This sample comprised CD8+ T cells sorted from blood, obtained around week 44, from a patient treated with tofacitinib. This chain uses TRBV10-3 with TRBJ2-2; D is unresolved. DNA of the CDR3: TGTGCCATCAGTGAGCCCGGGAACACCGGGGAGCTGTTTTTT. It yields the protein CAISEPGNTGELFF.